What follows is one TCR beta chain and its context. CDR3 length: 12 residues. With 7 bases removed from V and 5 bases from J, the gap between germline ends came to 12 bases. CDR1 is SQVTM and CDR2 is ANQGSEA in the germline V gene. The assay was immunoSEQ multiplex PCR, and TCRdb's table has in-frame clones only and misses some. The sample yields tens of thousands of clones, roughly 90% seen once. This entry comes from a study of technical replicates of blood from a few donors. Specimen: T cells isolated from PBMCs. This chain uses TRBV29-1 with TRBJ2-1; tentative D call: TRBD2 (5 bases). The sequence was collected from a human donor in good health. Written as DNA, the CDR3 is TGCAGCGCCAGGACTGGGGACAATGAGCAGTTCTTC. Residues: CSARTGDNEQFF.